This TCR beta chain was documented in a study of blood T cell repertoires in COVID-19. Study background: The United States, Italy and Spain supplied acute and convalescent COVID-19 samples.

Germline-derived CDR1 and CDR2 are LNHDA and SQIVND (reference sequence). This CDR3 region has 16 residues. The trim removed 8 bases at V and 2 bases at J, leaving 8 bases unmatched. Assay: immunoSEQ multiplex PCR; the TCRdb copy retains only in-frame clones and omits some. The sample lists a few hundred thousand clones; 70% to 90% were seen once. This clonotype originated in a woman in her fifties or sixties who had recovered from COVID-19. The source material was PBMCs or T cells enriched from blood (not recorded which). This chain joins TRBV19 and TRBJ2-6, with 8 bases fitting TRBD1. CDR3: CASQDRERTGANVLTF. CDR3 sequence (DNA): TGTGCCAGTCAGGACAGGGAGCGAACTGGGGCCAACGTCCTGACTTTC.